The present T cell receptor beta chain was sequenced within a study of Ad26.COV2.S vaccination and SARS-CoV-2 variants. About the research overall: Among those in the COV1001 Ad26.COV2.S trial arm was the donor. Doses of Ad26.COV2.S were injected into muscle once or twice, 56 days apart.

The protocol was immunoSEQ multiplex PCR, while the TCRdb copy is restricted to in-frame clones and leaves out a portion. This table has 440,000 or so clones, roughly nine tenths appearing once. Study-wide points: Researchers reported similar non-spike TCR breadth in vaccine and placebo recipients.

Treatment in this sample: some 20 received Ad26.COV2.S at low or high dose, single or two shots; about five received placebo; per-sample allocation not given. The samples were gathered on day 63 after the first injection of vaccine or placebo. Adults aged 18-55 years in Boston included the donor. V was clipped by 8 bases and J by 7 bases, with 15 bases between them. This CDR3 is 13 amino acids long. From germline, CDR1 is SGHTA and CDR2 FQGNSA. This clone turned up a few times. The antigen is undetermined. The sequence came from a person between 18 and 65 years old who received the Ad26.COV2.S COVID-19 vaccine or a placebo. The sequences come from peripheral blood, collected in a trial of Ad26.COV2.S vaccine versus placebo. This rearrangement joins TRBV7-2 to TRBJ2-1, with TRBD2 as a possible D gene (5 bases). CDR3 nucleotide sequence: TGTGCCAGCGCGCTAGCCTTTGGGAATGAGCAGTTCTTC. Its translation is CASALAFGNEQFF.